The 18 T cell receptor beta chains given below trace back to one sample, sequenced in a study of cytomegalovirus exposure and HLA in healthy donors. PCR employed 60 Vbeta and 13 Jbeta primers. The assay was immunoSEQ multiplex PCR, and TCRdb's table has in-frame clones only and misses some. The repertoire consists of 90,000 to 130,000 clones, with about 80% occurring once and the leading ten covering 2.5% to 3%. The sample taken for sequencing was PBMCs. These receptors all stem from a woman under 30 in good health and CMV-seropositive.

The genes are TRBV27 and TRBJ2-3; D not certain. V lost 6 bases and J lost 2, with 30 bases in between. The CDR3 spans 20 residues. In germline, CDR1 is MNHEY, CDR2 SMNVEV (reference sequence). The chain's CDR3 is CASSPTSARAPLRHTDTQYF. CDR3 sequence (DNA): TGTGCCAGCAGCCCCACGTCTGCACGCGCCCCATTAAGACACACAGATACGCAGTATTTT.

This chain connects TRBV18 to TRBJ2-3; no reliable D call. Trimming removed 3 bases from V and 0 bases from J, with 10 bases in between. Germline loops: CDR1 KGHSH, CDR2 LQKENI. The CDR3 extends over 15 amino acids. The DNA for the CDR3 is TGTGCCAGCTCACCCATCATTTCCAGCACAGATACGCAGTATTTT. It specifies CASSPIISSTDTQYF.

This chain joins TRBV4-1 and TRBJ2-5, with D uncertain. Trimming took off 0 bases at V and 1 base at J, with 6 bases between the two ends. Germline CDR1 and CDR2: MGHRA and YSYEKL. This CDR3 comprises 14 residues. CDR3: CASSQDWSQETQYF. The DNA for the CDR3 is TGCGCCAGCAGCCAAGATTGGAGCCAAGAGACCCAGTACTTC.

In this sample, this clone turned up a few times. The chain uses TRBV10-2 and TRBJ2-1; 9 bases line up with TRBD2. Trimming cost V 5 bases and J 8 bases; bases outside gene matches: 13. The CDR3 runs 16 residues. Germline CDR1 is WSHSY and CDR2 is SAAADI. DNA of the CDR3: TGCGCCAGCAGTATATCGGGCGGGAGGGCCTTGGATGAGCAGTTCTTC. Translating it yields CASSISGGRALDEQFF.

The chain recombines TRBV30 with TRBJ1-2; tentatively, D is TRBD1 (5 bases). The germline V gene encodes CDR1 GTSNPN and CDR2 SVGIG (reference sequence). Trimming took off 3 bases at V and 7 bases at J, with 21 bases between the two ends. The length of the CDR3 is 15 residues. CDR3 coding DNA: TGTGCCTGGAGGGGGCTCCGAGGTCCTGAGTTTGGCTACACCTTC. This translates into CAWRGLRGPEFGYTF.

This chain connects TRBV5-4 to TRBJ1-3, with a weak D call TRBD1 (5 bases). CDR1 is SGHNT and CDR2 is YYREEE in the germline V gene (reference sequence). V was cut by 4 bases and J by 4 bases, with 15 bases left in between. The CDR3 covers 15 residues. Here the CDR3 reads CASSPGGALGNTIYF. In DNA form, the CDR3 reads TGTGCCAGCAGCCCGGGGGGTGCTCTGGGAAACACCATATATTTT.

This clone was picked up a small number of times. The V gene is TRBV18, the J gene TRBJ2-7; the match to TRBD1 covers 8 bases. Germline lookup yields CDR1 KGHSH and CDR2 LQKENI. The CDR3 contains 15 residues. J gave up 2 bases and V 3 bases, and 6 bases lay outside the gene matches. The CDR3 spells CASSPPGQATYEQYF. The CDR3, as DNA: TGTGCCAGCTCACCGCCGGGACAGGCCACCTACGAGCAGTACTTC.

The rearrangement links TRBV2 to TRBJ2-7, with 10 positions matching TRBD2. V gave up 8 bases and J gave up 4 bases; unmatched junction bases: 11. Germline V lookup: CDR1 SNHLY, CDR2 FYNNEI. There are 15 residues in the CDR3. The CDR3 loop is CASPRASGRLYEQYF. The CDR3 nucleotides are TGTGCCAGCCCACGCGCTAGCGGGAGATTATACGAGCAGTACTTC.

The chain uses TRBV27 and TRBJ1-2; 7 nucleotides match TRBD1. CDR1 MNHEY and CDR2 SMNVEV come from the germline V gene (reference sequence). J was trimmed by 2 bases and V by 8 bases; bases with no gene match: 11. The CDR3 spans 15 residues. In DNA, the CDR3 is TGTGCCAGCGGTTCCCCGGGCAGGGGGAACTATGGCTACACCTTC. Translating it yields CASGSPGRGNYGYTF.

The genes are TRBV6-5 and TRBJ1-2; 7 bases align to TRBD1. The CDR3 has 15 residues. In germline, CDR1 is MNHEY, CDR2 SVGAGI. Losses at the gene ends were 4 bases for V and 4 bases for J; bases not matched to a gene: 9. For the CDR3, the DNA is TGTGCCAGCAGTTCCTACCGACAGGGAACCTATGGCTACACCTTC. This sequence encodes CASSSYRQGTYGYTF.

The chain joins TRBV5-1 to TRBJ1-4, with D unresolved. CDR1 is SGHRS, CDR2 YFSETQ, per germline. The CDR3 totals 14 residues. Trimming removed 3 bases from V and 3 bases from J, with 9 bases in between. CDR3 nucleotide sequence: TGCGCCAGCAGCTGGAGGTGGCCTAATGAAAAACTGTTTTTT. It yields the protein CASSWRWPNEKLFF.

V gene TRBV27 combines with J gene TRBJ1-1; TRBD1 might be the D (6 bases). Germline V gene sequence: CDR1 MNHEY, CDR2 SMNVEV (reference sequence). V dropped 5 bases and J dropped 1 base, with 11 bases sitting between them. CDR3 size: 14 residues. CDR3 bases: TGTGCCAGCAGTCCCCTGGACAGGAACACTGAAGCTTTCTTT. Amino acid sequence: CASSPLDRNTEAFF.

V and J are TRBV14 and TRBJ2-7, with D maybe TRBD2 (6 bases). Trimming removed 3 bases at V and 4 bases at J, with 19 bases between. Germline lookup yields CDR1 SGHDN and CDR2 FVKESK. The CDR3 runs to 16 residues. In DNA form, the CDR3 reads TGTGCCAGCAGCCAGGGTGGTGGGAAAGGAGGGTACGAGCAGTACTTC. It translates to CASSQGGGKGGYEQYF.

This clone was detected once. The chain uses TRBV6-1 and TRBJ1-1; D remains ambiguous. This CDR3 contains 12 residues. Trimming pared 8 bases from V and 3 bases from J, leaving 10 bases between. Germline CDR1 and CDR2: MNHNS and SASEGT. The CDR3 bases are TGTGCCAGCGAGAGGATCTACACTGAAGCTTTCTTT. It specifies CASERIYTEAFF.

The chain is built from TRBV6-4 and TRBJ2-1; 8 bases are a match to TRBD2. Germline V CDR1 and CDR2: MRHNA, SNTAGT. The CDR3 extends over 15 amino acids. Trimming cost V 4 bases and J 6 bases; bases outside gene matches: 8. CDR3 nucleotides: TGTGCCAGCAGTGGGGAAGCGGGAGCTGTCAATGAGCAGTTCTTC. This sequence encodes CASSGEAGAVNEQFF.

The chain links TRBV5-5 to TRBJ1-2; 7 positions agree with TRBD1. Germline values: CDR1 SGHKS, CDR2 YYEKEE (reference sequence). J lost 2 bases, V lost 4 bases, and 8 bases had no gene match. The CDR3 extends over 15 amino acids. DNA for the CDR3: TGTGCCAGCAGCCCTTCGACAGGGTTCAACTATGGCTACACCTTC. It yields the protein CASSPSTGFNYGYTF.

The V call is TRBV5-1, the J call TRBJ1-1; the D gene is possibly TRBD1 (5 bases). CDR1 is SGHRS and CDR2 is YFSETQ in the germline V gene. The CDR3 is made up of 16 amino acids. Trimming shortened V by 2 bases and J by 7 bases, and 21 bases separated the two germline ends. This chain's CDR3 is CASSFTTGMDIGEAFF. The CDR3 bases are TGCGCCAGCAGCTTTACCACAGGTATGGATATCGGTGAAGCTTTCTTT.

In its sample, this clone was seen once. This rearrangement joins TRBV15 to TRBJ1-1; the D is unclear. The CDR3 loop spans 12 amino acids. Germline-derived CDR1 and CDR2 are LNHNV and YYDKDF (reference sequence). V was pared by 0 bases and J by 11 bases, with 10 bases between. Here the CDR3 DNA reads TGTGCCACCAGCAGAGATCGAGGCGAGGCTTTCTTT. Its translation is CATSRDRGEAFF.